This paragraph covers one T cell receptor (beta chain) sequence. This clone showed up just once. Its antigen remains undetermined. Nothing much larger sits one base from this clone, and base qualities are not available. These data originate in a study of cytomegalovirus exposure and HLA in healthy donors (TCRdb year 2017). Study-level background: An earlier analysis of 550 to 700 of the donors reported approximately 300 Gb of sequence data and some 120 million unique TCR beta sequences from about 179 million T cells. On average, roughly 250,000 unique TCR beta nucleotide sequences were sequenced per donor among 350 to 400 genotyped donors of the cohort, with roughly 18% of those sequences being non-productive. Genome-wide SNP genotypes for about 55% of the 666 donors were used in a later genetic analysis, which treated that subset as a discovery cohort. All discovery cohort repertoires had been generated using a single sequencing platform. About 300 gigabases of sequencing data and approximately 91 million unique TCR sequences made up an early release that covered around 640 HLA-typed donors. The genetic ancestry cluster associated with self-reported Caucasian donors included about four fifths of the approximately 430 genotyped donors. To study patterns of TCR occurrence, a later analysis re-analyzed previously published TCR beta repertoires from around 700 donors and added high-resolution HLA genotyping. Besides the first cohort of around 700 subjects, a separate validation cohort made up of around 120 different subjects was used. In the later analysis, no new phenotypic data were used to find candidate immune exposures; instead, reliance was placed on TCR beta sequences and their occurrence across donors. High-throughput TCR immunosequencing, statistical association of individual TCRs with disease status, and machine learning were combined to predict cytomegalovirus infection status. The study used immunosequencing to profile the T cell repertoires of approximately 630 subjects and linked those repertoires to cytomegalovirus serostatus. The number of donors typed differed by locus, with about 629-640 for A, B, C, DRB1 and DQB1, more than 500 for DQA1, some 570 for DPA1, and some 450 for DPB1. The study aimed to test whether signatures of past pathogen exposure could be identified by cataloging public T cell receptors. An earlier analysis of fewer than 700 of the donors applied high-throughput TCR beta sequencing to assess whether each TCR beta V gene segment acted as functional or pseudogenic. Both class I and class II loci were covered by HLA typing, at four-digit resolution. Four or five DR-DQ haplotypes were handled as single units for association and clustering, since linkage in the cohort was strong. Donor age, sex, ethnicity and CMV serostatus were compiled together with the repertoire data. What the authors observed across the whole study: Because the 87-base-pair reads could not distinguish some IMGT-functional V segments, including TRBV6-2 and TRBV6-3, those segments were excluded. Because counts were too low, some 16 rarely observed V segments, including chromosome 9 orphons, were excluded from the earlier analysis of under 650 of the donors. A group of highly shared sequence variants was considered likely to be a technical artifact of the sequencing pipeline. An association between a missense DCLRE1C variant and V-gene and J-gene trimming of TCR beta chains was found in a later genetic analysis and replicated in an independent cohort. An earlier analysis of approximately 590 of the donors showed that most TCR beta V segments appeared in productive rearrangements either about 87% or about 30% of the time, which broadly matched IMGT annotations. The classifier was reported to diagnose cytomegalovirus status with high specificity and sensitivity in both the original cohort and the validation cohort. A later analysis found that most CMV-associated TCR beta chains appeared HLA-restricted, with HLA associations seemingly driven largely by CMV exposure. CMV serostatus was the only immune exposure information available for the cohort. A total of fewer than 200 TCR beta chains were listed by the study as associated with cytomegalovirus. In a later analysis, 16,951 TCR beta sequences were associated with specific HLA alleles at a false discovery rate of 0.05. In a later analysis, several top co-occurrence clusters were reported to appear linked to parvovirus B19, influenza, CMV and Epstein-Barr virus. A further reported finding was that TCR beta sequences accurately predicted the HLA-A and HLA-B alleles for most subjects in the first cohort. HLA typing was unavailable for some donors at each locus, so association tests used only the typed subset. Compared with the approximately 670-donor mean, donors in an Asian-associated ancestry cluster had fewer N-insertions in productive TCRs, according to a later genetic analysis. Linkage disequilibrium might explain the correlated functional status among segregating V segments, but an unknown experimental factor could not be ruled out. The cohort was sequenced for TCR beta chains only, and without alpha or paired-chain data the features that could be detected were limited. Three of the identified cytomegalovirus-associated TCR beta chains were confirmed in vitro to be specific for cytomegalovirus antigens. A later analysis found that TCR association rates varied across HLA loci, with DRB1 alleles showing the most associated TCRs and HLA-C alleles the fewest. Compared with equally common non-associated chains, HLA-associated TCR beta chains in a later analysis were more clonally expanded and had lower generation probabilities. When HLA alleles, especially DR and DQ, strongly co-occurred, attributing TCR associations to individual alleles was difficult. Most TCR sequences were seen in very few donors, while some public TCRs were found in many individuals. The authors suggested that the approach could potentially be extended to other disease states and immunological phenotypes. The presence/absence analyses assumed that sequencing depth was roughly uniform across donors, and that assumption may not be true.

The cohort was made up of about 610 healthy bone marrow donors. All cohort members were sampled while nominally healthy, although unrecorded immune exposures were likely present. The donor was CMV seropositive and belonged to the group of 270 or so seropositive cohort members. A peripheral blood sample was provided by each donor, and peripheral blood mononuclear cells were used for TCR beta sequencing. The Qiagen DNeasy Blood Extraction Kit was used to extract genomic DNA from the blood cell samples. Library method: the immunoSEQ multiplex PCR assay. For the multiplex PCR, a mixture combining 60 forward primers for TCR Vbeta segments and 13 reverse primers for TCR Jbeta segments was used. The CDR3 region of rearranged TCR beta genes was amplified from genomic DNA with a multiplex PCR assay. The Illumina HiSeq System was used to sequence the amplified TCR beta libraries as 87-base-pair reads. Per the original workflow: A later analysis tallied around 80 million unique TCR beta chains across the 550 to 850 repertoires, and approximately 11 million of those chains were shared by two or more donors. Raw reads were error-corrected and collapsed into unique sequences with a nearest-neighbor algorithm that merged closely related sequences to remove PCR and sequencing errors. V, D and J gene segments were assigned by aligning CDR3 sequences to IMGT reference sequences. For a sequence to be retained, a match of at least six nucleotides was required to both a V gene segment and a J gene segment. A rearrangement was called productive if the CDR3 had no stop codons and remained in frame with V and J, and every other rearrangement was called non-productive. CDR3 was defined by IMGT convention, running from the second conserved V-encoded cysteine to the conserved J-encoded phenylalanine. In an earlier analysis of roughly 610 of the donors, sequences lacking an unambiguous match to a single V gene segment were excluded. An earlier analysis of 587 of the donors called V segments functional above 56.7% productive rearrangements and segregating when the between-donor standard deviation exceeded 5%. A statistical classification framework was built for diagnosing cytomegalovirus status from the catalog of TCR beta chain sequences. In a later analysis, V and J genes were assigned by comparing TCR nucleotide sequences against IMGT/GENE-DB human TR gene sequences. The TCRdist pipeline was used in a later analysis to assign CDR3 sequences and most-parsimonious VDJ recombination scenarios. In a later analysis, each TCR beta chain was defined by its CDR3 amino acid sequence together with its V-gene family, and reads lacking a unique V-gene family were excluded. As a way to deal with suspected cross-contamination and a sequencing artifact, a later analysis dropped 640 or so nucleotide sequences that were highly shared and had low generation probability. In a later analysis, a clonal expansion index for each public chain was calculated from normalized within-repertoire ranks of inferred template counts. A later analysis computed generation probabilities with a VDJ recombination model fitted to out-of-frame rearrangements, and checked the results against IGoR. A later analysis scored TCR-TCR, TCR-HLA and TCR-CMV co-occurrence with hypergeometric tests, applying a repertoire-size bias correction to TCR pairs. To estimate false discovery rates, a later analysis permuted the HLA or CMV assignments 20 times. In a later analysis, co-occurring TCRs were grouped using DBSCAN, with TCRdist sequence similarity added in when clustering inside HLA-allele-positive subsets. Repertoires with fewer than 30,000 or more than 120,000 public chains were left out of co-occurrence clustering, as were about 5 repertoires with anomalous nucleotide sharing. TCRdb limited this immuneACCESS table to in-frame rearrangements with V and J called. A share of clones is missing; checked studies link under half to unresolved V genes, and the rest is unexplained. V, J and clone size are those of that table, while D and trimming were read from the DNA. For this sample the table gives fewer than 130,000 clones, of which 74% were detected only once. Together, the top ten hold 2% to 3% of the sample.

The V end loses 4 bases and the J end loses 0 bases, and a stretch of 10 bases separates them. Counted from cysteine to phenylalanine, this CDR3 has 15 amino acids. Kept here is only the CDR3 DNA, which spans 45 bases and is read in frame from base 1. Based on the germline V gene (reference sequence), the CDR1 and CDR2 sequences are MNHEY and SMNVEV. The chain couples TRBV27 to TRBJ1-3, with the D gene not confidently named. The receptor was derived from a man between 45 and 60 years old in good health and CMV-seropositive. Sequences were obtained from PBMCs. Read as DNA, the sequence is TGTGCCAGCAGTTCGACGGGGTCCTCTGGAAACACCATATATTTT. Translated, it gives CASSSTGSSGNTIYF.